Described below is a single TCR beta chain sequence and its context. This sample was included in a study of blood T cell repertoires in COVID-19. At the level of the study: COVID-19 samples collected from the United States, Italy and Spain covered acute and convalescent phases. T cells, B-cell-depleted T cells, or PBMCs provided the cDNA or gDNA that served as material.

The CDR3 consists of 14 residues. The germline V gene encodes CDR1 LNHDA and CDR2 SQIVND (reference sequence). The V and J ends lost 3 bases and 0 bases respectively, with 9 bases between them. Authors' processing steps: Amplification of reference gene primers provided the estimated nucleated cell counts. The assay was immunoSEQ multiplex PCR, and TCRdb's table has in-frame clones only and misses some. The DNA was the basis for D and trimming; V, J and clone size are from that table. The table has about 27,000 clones, 70% to 90% seen once; the top ten hold 2.8%. What was sequenced was peripheral blood. V is TRBV19 and J is TRBJ2-7, with D perhaps TRBD2 (6 bases). The sequence was obtained from a human donor in a cohort sampled during active COVID-19. The CDR3 sequence: CASSIGGNSYEQYF. The CDR3 DNA reads TGTGCCAGTAGTATCGGCGGGAACTCCTACGAGCAGTACTTC.